This TCR beta chain was sequenced in a study of blood T cells in healthy people across ages. General study results and limits: Age advanced and TCR beta diversity per million T cells fell, roughly linearly.

The donors, all healthy, were Caucasians living in Russia, aged roughly 6 to 90. A word on this clonotype: As yet, its antigen is unknown.

A J-beta primer mix and a sample-barcoded 5' primer were used in a second PCR of about 6 to 12 cycles. A template-switch adaptor with 12 random nucleotides tagged each cDNA molecule. Using its own MiXCR run on the 5' RACE reads, TCRdb lists one record per CDR3 protein. The data hold roughly 1.5 million distinct CDR3 sequences, with less than 45% observed a single time. Germline CDR1 DFQATT, CDR2 SNEGSKA (reference sequence). The CDR3 consists of 11 residues. Trimming cost V 3 bases and J 4 bases, with 7 bases left between them. The sample taken for sequencing was blood. This sequence originates from a young woman in good health. The V and J genes are TRBV20-1 and TRBJ2-7; D not certain. CDR3 sequence (DNA): TGCAGTGCTAGTGTTAGATACGAGCAGTACTTC. This translates into CSASVRYEQYF.